The 23 T cell receptor beta chains below all came from one sample that was sequenced in a study of cytomegalovirus exposure and HLA in healthy donors. The PCR contained 60 Vbeta and 13 Jbeta primers. Sequencing was performed with immunoSEQ multiplex PCR; in TCRdb, only in-frame clones are kept and a portion is missing. This sample yields roughly 200,000 clones, of which about 80% are seen a single time; 0.69% belongs to the top ten. The specimen sequenced was PBMCs. The receptors originated from a woman aged 40-49 years in good health and CMV-seronegative.

The V call is TRBV6-1, the J call TRBJ2-7; D remains ambiguous. From germline, CDR1 is MNHNS and CDR2 SASEGT. Between the trimmed V and J ends, which lost 8 bases and 6 bases, there was a span of 8 bases. The CDR3 contains 10 residues. CDR3 amino acids: CASFYVEQYF. For the CDR3, the DNA is TGTGCCAGCTTCTACGTCGAGCAGTACTTC.

The rearrangement uses TRBV7-9 and TRBJ1-1, with a tentative D call TRBD1 (5 bases). This CDR3 comprises 12 residues. Germline V lookup: CDR1 SEHNR, CDR2 FQNEAQ (reference sequence). V lost 3 bases and J 11 bases, leaving 13 bases between the germline ends. The chain's CDR3 is CASSLVQGMAFF. The DNA for the CDR3 is TGTGCCAGCAGCTTGGTGCAGGGAATGGCTTTCTTT.

Here the CDR3 reads CASSQWASNEKLFF. The CDR3 nucleotides read TGTGCCAGCAGCCAGTGGGCCAGTAATGAAAAACTGTTTTTT. This chain joins TRBV5-5 and TRBJ1-4, with D hard to call. This CDR3 has 14 residues. Per germline, CDR1 SGHKS and CDR2 YYEKEE (reference sequence). With 4 bases removed from V and 4 bases from J, the gap between germline ends came to 11 bases.

The chain uses TRBV27 and TRBJ2-7, with 8 bases identical to TRBD1. Germline CDR1 MNHEY, CDR2 SMNVEV (reference sequence). Trimming at V came to 7 bases and at J to 2 bases, leaving 10 bases not matched to a gene. This CDR3 is built from 15 residues. CDR3 nucleotide sequence: TGTGCCAGCATTTACAGGGGGATTGGGGCCTACGAGCAGTACTTC. Its protein product is CASIYRGIGAYEQYF.

The rearrangement links TRBV7-6 to TRBJ1-5; tentatively, D is TRBD1 (5 bases). Germline-derived CDR1 and CDR2 are SGHVS and FNYEAQ. V was trimmed by 5 bases and J by 0 bases, leaving 8 bases between them. This CDR3 spans 14 amino acids. CDR3 DNA: TGTGCCAGCAGCGTTGACAGTAGCAATCAGCCCCAGCATTTT. Its protein is CASSVDSSNQPQHF.

The chain carries TRBV6-5 and TRBJ1-1, with a possible D match to TRBD1 (5 bases). With 5 bases removed from V and 11 bases from J, the gap between germline ends came to 18 bases. This CDR3 region has 13 residues. Germline V lookup: CDR1 MNHEY, CDR2 SVGAGI. CDR3 bases: TGTGCCAGCAGTGTAACCGGGACTCCTAGCGCTTTCTTT. Its protein is CASSVTGTPSAFF.

The genes are TRBV5-4 and TRBJ2-6, with a possible D match to TRBD1 (5 bases). Germline V gene data show CDR1 as SGHNT and CDR2 as YYREEE (reference sequence). The V end was cut by 0 bases, the J end by 0 bases, with 19 bases between. The CDR3 is made up of 20 amino acids. CDR3 sequence reads: CASSLALGQKGPSGANVLTF. The CDR3 nucleotides are TGTGCCAGCAGCTTGGCCCTGGGCCAAAAGGGGCCCTCTGGGGCCAACGTCCTGACTTTC.

In its sample, this clone was seen a few times. The genes are TRBV10-3 and TRBJ1-1; possibly TRBD1 for D (6 bases). Germline V gene data show CDR1 as ENHRY and CDR2 as SYGVKD. The CDR3 length is 13 residues. Trimming took 7 bases from V and 5 from J, leaving 14 bases between them. The CDR3 is CAIKQFQGTEAFF. CDR3 nucleotides: TGTGCCATCAAACAGTTTCAGGGGACTGAAGCTTTCTTT.

The J gene is TRBJ1-1, the V gene TRBV5-8; 7 nucleotides align to TRBD1. The CDR3 has 13 amino acids. Looked up from germline, CDR1 is SGHTS and CDR2 is YDEGEE. Trimming at V came to 4 bases and at J to 6 bases, leaving 6 bases not matched to a gene. The CDR3: CASSTQGIAEAFF. As DNA, the CDR3 is TGTGCCAGCAGCACACAGGGGATCGCTGAAGCTTTCTTT.

The rearrangement joins TRBV14 to TRBJ1-5; 8 nucleotides align to TRBD1. Germline V lookup: CDR1 SGHDN, CDR2 FVKESK. This CDR3 region has 16 residues. V was clipped by 4 bases and J by 4 bases; unmatched bases: 9. The CDR3 DNA reads TGTGCCAGCAGCCCCTCCGGACAGGGAGGGAATCAGCCCCAGCATTTT. Residues: CASSPSGQGGNQPQHF.

The rearrangement links TRBV5-4 to TRBJ1-4; TRBD1 agrees at 10 bases. CDR3 length: 15 residues. Per germline, CDR1 SGHNT and CDR2 YYREEE (reference sequence). V shed 3 bases and J 6 bases; nucleotides not matched to a gene: 5. CDR3 in amino acids: CASSSTGTGDEKLFF. CDR3 nucleotides: TGTGCCAGCAGCTCAACCGGGACAGGGGATGAAAAACTGTTTTTT. The whole variable domain, remainder taken from reference TRBV5-4 and TRBJ1-4, is ETGVTQSPTHLIKTRGQQVTLRCSSQSGHNTVSWYQQALGQGPQFIFQYYREEENGRGNFPPRFSGLQFPNYSSELNVNALELDDSALYLCASSSTGTGDEKLFFGSGTQLSVL.

V usage is TRBV18 and J usage is TRBJ1-4, with D perhaps TRBD1 (6 bases). Trimming removed 5 bases at V and 3 bases at J, with 13 bases between. Germline V gives CDR1 KGHSH, CDR2 LQKENI. This CDR3 comprises 15 residues. CDR3 sequence reads: CASSDTGISNEKLFF. In nucleotides, the CDR3 is TGTGCCAGCTCAGATACAGGGATCTCTAATGAAAAACTGTTTTTT.

In DNA, the CDR3 is TGTGCCAGCAGTTTAGGCCAGGGCTCCTACAATGAGCAGTTCTTC. Translated, it gives CASSLGQGSYNEQFF. The chain recombines TRBV28 with TRBJ2-1, with D perhaps TRBD1 (5 bases). Trimming removed 2 bases at V and 0 bases at J, with 8 bases between. Per the germline V gene, CDR1 is MDHEN and CDR2 is SYDVKM. The CDR3 runs to 15 residues.

The chain is built from TRBV9 and TRBJ2-5; TRBD1 matches at 8 bases. This CDR3 is 18 amino acids long. CDR1 SGDLS and CDR2 YYNGEE come from the germline V gene. J lost 1 base, V lost 4 bases, and 15 bases had no gene match. The CDR3 bases are TGTGCCAGCAGCTATGGGACAGGCCGAGTGGGGAGCCAAGAGACCCAGTACTTC. It is translated as CASSYGTGRVGSQETQYF.

The chain is built from TRBV6-5 and TRBJ1-1; D is ambiguous. The germline V gene encodes CDR1 MNHEY and CDR2 SVGAGI. Trimming took 4 bases from V and 4 from J, leaving 7 bases between them. The CDR3 sequence is 12 residues long. CDR3 sequence (DNA): TGTGCCAGCAGTTCGGGAGCCACTGAAGCTTTCTTT. It codes for CASSSGATEAFF.

CDR3 sequence reads: CASSPAQGYSNQPQHF. The DNA for the CDR3 is TGTGCCAGCTCTCCAGCCCAGGGGTATAGCAATCAGCCCCAGCATTTT. The rearrangement joins TRBV18 to TRBJ1-5; the D gene is possibly TRBD1 (6 bases). V was shortened by 6 bases and J by 0 bases, with 15 bases between the two germline ends. This CDR3 is built from 16 residues. From germline, CDR1 is KGHSH and CDR2 LQKENI.

The chain recombines TRBV5-1 with TRBJ2-5; D is unresolved. Trimming cost V 1 base and J 1 base, with 14 bases left between them. Germline V lookup: CDR1 SGHRS, CDR2 YFSETQ. The CDR3 totals 16 residues. In nucleotides, the CDR3 is TGCGCCAGCAGCTTGAACCGGCAGAGCGCCCAAGAGACCCAGTACTTC. Translated, it gives CASSLNRQSAQETQYF.

This chain uses TRBV9 with TRBJ2-3; no reliable D call. V lost 4 bases and J 2 bases, leaving 14 bases between the germline ends. Germline V gives CDR1 SGDLS, CDR2 YYNGEE. This CDR3 comprises 15 residues. The CDR3 sequence: CASSPSPSPTDTQYF. The CDR3 DNA sequence: TGTGCCAGCAGCCCGTCCCCGAGCCCCACAGATACGCAGTATTTT.

The chain carries TRBV7-2 and TRBJ2-5; 15 positions agree with TRBD2. The CDR3 covers 17 residues. Germline V gene sequence: CDR1 SGHTA, CDR2 FQGNSA. Trimming cost V 1 base and J 7 bases; bases outside gene matches: 7. The chain's CDR3 is CASSLDGLAGGSGTQYF. CDR3 nucleotides: TGTGCCAGCAGCTTAGATGGACTAGCGGGGGGGAGTGGGACCCAGTACTTC. The whole variable domain, remainder taken from reference TRBV7-2 and TRBJ2-5, is GAGVSQSPSNKVTEKGKDVELRCDPISGHTALYWYRQSLGQGLEFLIYFQGNSAPDKSGLPSDRFSAERTGGSVSTLTIQRTQQEDSAVYLCASSLDGLAGGSGTQYFGPGTRLLVL.

The chain employs TRBV2 and TRBJ2-2, with D possibly matching TRBD1 (8 bases). Trimming shortened V by 6 bases and J by 4 bases, and 24 bases separated the two germline ends. The CDR3 contains 18 residues. From germline, CDR1 is SNHLY and CDR2 FYNNEI. CDR3 amino acids: CASSQGAGVGFPTGELFF. CDR3 nucleotides: TGTGCCAGCAGCCAGGGGGCGGGGGTGGGGTTCCCCACCGGGGAGCTGTTTTTT. Full variable domain (remainder filled in from reference TRBV2 and TRBJ2-2): EPEVTQTPSHQVTQMGQEVILRCVPISNHLYFYWYRQILGQKVEFLVSFYNNEISEKSEIFDDQFSVERPDGSNFTLKIRSTKLEDSAMYFCASSQGAGVGFPTGELFFGEGSRLTVL.

The chain uses TRBV10-3 and TRBJ1-1, with 7 nucleotides matching TRBD1. The CDR3 contains 15 residues. The V segment lost 0 bases and the J segment 1 base; nucleotides outside the gene matches: 2. Germline V gene sequence: CDR1 ENHRY, CDR2 SYGVKD. CDR3: CAISESGQWNTEAFF. The DNA for the CDR3 is TGTGCCATCAGTGAGTCGGGACAGTGGAACACTGAAGCTTTCTTT.

The chain recombines TRBV11-2 with TRBJ1-1, with no clear D. The CDR3 sequence is 14 residues long. CDR1 SGHAT and CDR2 FQNNGV come from the germline V gene. Between the trimmed V and J ends, which lost 3 bases and 1 base, there was a span of 9 bases. CDR3 region: CASSFSGSNTEAFF. The CDR3 DNA follows: TGTGCCAGCAGCTTCAGCGGATCGAACACTGAAGCTTTCTTT.

The CDR3 loop reads CASSRPSLAGGTGELFF. CDR3 bases: TGTGCCAGCAGCCGACCCTCACTAGCGGGAGGAACCGGGGAGCTGTTTTTT. The chain recombines TRBV11-3 with TRBJ2-2, with TRBD2 matching over 12 bases. Germline V CDR1 and CDR2: SGHNT, YENEEA. Trimming removed 5 bases from V and 5 bases from J; junction bases left unmatched: 9. This CDR3 comprises 17 residues. The full variable domain, its missing parts supplied by reference TRBV11-3 and TRBJ2-2, is EAGVVQSPRYKIIEKKQPVAFWCNPISGHNTLYWYLQNLGQGPELLIRYENEEAVDDSQLPKDRFSAERLKGVDSTLKIQPAELGDSAVYLCASSRPSLAGGTGELFFGEGSRLTVL.